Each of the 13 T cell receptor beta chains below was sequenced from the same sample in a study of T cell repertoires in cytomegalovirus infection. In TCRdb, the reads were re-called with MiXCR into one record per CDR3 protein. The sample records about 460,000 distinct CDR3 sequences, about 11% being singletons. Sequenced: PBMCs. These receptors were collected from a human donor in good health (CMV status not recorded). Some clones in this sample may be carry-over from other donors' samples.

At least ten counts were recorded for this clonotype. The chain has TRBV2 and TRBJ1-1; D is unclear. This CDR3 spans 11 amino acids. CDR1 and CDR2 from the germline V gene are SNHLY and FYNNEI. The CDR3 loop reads CARDLNTEAFF. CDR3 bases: TGTGCTAGAGATTTAAACACTGAAGCTTTCTTT.

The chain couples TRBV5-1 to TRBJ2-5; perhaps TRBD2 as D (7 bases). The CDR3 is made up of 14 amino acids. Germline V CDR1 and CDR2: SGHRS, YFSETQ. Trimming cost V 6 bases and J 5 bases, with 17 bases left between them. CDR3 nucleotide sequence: TGCGCCAGCACCTACGGGGGGCGCGGGGAGACCCAGTACTTC. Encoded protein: CASTYGGRGETQYF.

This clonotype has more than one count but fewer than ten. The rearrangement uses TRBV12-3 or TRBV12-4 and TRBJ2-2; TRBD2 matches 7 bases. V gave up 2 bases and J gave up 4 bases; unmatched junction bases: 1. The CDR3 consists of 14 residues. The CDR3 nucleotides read TGTGCCAGCAGTTTAAGCGGGGTCACCGGGGAGCTGTTTTTT. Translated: CASSLSGVTGELFF.

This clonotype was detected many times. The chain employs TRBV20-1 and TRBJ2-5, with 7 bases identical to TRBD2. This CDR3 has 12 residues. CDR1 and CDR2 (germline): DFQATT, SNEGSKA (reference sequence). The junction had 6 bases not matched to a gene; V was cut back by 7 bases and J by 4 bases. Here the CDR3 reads CSGRDYVETQYF. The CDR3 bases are TGCAGTGGTCGGGACTACGTAGAGACCCAGTACTTC.

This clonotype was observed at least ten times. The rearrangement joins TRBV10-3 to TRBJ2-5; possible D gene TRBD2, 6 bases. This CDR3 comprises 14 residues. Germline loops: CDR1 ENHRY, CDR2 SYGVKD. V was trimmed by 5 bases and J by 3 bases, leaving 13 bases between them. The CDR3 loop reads CAISLGGNEETQYF. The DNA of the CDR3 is TGTGCCATCAGTTTGGGCGGGAACGAAGAGACCCAGTACTTC.

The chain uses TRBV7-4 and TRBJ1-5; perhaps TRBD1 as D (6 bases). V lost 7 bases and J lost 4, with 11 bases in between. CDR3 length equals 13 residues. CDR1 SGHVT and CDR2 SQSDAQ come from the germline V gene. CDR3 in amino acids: CASNAGQNQPQHF. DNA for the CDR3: TGTGCCAGCAACGCAGGACAGAATCAGCCCCAGCATTTT. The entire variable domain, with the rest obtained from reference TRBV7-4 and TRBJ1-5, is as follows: GAGVSQSPRYKVAKRGRDVALRCDSISGHVTLYWYRQTLGQGSEVLTYSQSDAQRDKSGRPSGRFSAERPERSVSTLKIQRTEQGDSAVYLCASNAGQNQPQHFGDGTRLSIL.

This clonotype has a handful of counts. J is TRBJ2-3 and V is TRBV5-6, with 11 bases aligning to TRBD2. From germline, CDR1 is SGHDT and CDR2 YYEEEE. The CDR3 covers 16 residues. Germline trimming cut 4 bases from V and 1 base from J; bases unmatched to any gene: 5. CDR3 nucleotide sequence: TGTGCCAGCAGCCCCACACTAGCGGGAGGCACAGATACGCAGTATTTT. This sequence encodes CASSPTLAGGTDTQYF.

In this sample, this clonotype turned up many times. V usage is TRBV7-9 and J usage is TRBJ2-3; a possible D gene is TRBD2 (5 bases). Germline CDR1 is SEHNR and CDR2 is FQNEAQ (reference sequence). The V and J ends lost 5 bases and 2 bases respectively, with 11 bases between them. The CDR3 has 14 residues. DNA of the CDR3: TGTGCCAGCAGCCAGACTATCTCCACAGATACGCAGTATTTT. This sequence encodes CASSQTISTDTQYF.

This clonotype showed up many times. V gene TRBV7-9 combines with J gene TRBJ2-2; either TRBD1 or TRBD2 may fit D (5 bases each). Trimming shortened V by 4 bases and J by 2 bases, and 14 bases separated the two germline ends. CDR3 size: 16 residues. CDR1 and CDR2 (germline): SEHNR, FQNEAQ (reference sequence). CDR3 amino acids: CASSSPPGANTGELFF. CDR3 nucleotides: TGTGCCAGCAGCTCCCCGCCCGGGGCTAACACCGGGGAGCTGTTTTTT.

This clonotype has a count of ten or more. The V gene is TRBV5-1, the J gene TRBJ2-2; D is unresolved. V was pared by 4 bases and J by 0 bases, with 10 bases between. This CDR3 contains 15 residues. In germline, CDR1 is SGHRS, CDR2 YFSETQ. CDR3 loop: CASSMRTANTGELFF. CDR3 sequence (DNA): TGCGCCAGCAGCATGAGAACGGCGAACACCGGGGAGCTGTTTTTT. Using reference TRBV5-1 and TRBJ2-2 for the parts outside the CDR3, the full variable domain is KAGVTQTPRYLIKTRGQQVTLSCSPISGHRSVSWYQQTPGQGLQFLFEYFSETQRNKGNFPGRFSGRQFSNSRSEMNVSTLELGDSALYLCASSMRTANTGELFFGEGSRLTVL.

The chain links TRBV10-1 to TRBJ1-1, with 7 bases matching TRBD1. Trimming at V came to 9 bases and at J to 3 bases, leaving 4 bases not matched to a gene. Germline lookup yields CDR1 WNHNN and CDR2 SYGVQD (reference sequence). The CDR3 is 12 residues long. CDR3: CASGDSYTEAFF. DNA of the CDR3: TGCGCCAGTGGGGACAGCTACACTGAAGCTTTCTTT.

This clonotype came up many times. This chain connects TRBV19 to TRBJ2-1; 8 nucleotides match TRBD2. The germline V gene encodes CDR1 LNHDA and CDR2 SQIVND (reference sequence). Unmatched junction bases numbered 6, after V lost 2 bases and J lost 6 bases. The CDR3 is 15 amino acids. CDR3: CASSITSGPSNEQFF. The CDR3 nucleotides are TGTGCCAGTAGTATAACTAGCGGCCCCTCCAATGAGCAGTTCTTC.

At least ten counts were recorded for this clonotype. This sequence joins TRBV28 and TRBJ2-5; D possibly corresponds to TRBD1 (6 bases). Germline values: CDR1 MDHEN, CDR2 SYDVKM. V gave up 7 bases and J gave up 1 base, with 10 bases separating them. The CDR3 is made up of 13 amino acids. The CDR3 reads CASKGGPQETQYF. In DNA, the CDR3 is TGTGCCAGCAAAGGGGGACCCCAAGAGACCCAGTACTTC.